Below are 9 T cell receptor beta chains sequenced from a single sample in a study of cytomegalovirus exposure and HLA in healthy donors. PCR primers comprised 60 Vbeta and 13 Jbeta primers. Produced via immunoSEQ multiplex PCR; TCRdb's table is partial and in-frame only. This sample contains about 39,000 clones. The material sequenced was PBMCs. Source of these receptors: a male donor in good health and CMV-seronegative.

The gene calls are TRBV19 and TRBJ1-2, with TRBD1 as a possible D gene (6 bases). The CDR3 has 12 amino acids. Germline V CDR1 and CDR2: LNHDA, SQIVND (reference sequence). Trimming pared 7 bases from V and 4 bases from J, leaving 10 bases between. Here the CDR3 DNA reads TGTGCCAGTACCAGGGACATCTATGGCTACACCTTC. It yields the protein CASTRDIYGYTF.

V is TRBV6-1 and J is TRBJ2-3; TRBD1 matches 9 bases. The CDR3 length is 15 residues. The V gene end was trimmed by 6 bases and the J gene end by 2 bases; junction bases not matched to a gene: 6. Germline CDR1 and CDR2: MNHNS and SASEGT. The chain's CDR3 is CASSETGGATDTQYF. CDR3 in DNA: TGTGCCAGCAGCGAGACAGGGGGAGCCACAGATACGCAGTATTTT.

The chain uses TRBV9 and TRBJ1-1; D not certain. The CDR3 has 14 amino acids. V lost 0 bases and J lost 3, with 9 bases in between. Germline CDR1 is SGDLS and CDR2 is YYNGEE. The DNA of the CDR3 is TGTGCCAGCAGCGTAGTCGGGGAGGACACTGAAGCTTTCTTT. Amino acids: CASSVVGEDTEAFF.

The CDR3 region has the DNA TGCGCCAGCAGCCTTACACCGACAGGGAAGAATGAAAAACTGTTTTTT. This codes for CASSLTPTGKNEKLFF. The chain combines TRBV5-1 with TRBJ1-4; 7 nucleotides align to TRBD1. Germline V gives CDR1 SGHRS, CDR2 YFSETQ. V dropped 4 bases and J dropped 5; count of bases not matched to a gene: 11. The CDR3 has 16 residues.

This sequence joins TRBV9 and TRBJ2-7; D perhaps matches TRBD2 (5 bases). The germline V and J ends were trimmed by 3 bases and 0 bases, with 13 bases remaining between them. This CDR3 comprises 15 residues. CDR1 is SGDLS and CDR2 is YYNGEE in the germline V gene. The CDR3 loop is CASSGVLGSSYEQYF. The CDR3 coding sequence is TGTGCCAGCAGCGGGGTCTTGGGGAGCTCCTACGAGCAGTACTTC.

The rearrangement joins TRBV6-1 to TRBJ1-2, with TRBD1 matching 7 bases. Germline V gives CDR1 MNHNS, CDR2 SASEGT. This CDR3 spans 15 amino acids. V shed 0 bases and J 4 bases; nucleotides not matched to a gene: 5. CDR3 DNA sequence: TGTGCCAGCAGTGAAGCCGCGACAGGGAGCTATGGCTACACCTTC. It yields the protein CASSEAATGSYGYTF.

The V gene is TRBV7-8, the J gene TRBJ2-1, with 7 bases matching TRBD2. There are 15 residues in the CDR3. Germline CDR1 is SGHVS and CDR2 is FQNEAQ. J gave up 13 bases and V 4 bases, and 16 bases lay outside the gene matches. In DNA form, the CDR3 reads TGTGCCAGCAGCTCTATTAGCGGGCCGACCGTCGGACAGTTCTTC. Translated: CASSSISGPTVGQFF. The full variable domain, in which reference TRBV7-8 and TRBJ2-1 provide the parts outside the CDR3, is GAGVSQSPRYKVAKRGQDVALRCDPISGHVSLFWYQQALGQGPEFLTYFQNEAQLDKSGLPSDRFFAERPEGSVSTLKIQRTQQEDSAVYLCASSSISGPTVGQFFGPGTRLTVL.

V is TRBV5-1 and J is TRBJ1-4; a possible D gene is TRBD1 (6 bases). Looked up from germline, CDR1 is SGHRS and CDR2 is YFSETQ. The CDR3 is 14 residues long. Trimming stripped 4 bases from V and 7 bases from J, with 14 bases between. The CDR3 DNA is TGCGCCAGCAGCCTTACAGGGATAGGTGAAAAACTGTTTTTT. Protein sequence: CASSLTGIGEKLFF.

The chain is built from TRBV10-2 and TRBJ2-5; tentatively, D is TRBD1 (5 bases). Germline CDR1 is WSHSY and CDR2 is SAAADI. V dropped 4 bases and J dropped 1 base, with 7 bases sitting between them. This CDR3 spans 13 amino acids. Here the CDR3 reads CASSGQIQETQYF. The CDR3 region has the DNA TGCGCCAGCAGTGGACAGATCCAAGAGACCCAGTACTTC.